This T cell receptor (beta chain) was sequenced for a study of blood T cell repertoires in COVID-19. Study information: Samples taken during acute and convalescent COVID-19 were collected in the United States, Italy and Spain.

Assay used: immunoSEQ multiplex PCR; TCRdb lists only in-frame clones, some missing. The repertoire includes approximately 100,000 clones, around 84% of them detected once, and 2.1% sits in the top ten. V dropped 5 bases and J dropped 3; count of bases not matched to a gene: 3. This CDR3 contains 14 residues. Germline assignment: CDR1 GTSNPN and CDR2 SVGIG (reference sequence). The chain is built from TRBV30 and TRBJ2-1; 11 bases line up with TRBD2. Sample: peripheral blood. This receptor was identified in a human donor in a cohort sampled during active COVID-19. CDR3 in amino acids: CAWSGTSGYNEQFF. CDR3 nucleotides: TGTGCCTGGTCCGGGACTAGCGGCTACAATGAGCAGTTCTTC. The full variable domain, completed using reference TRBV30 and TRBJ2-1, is SQTIHQWPATLVQPVGSPLSLECTVEGTSNPNLYWYRQAAGRGLQLLFYSVGIGQISSEVPQNLSASRPQDRQFILSSKKLLLSDSGFYLCAWSGTSGYNEQFFGPGTRLTVL.